The table lists the clone carrying this TCR beta chain with a count of one. Primers included in the PCR were 60 Vbeta and 13 Jbeta primers. Produced via immunoSEQ multiplex PCR; TCRdb's table is partial and in-frame only. The top ten hold 14% of the sample, which has around 99,000 clones, 74% seen once. The data were obtained in a study of cytomegalovirus exposure and HLA in healthy donors. Across the study: Earlier, 100 million to 130 million unique TCR beta sequences were recovered from roughly 200 million T cells by an analysis.

The CDR3 totals 12 residues. V lost 6 bases and J 7 bases, leaving 14 bases between the germline ends. In germline, CDR1 is SGHTS, CDR2 YDEGEE. The material sequenced was PBMCs. This sequence originates from a middle-aged woman in good health and CMV-seropositive. This sequence joins TRBV5-8 and TRBJ2-7; the D is unclear. Written as DNA, the CDR3 is TGTGCCAGCAATCCCCTTGCGAGGGAGCAGTACTTC. This codes for CASNPLAREQYF.